These T cell receptor beta chains were read from a single sample in a study of blood T cell repertoires in COVID-19. Repertoires were generated with immunoSEQ multiplex PCR, while TCRdb's copy carries only in-frame clones and drops some. The table records a few hundred thousand clones, around 90% of them present only once. The sequenced sample consisted of peripheral blood. The receptors derive from a woman aged 40 to 49 who had recovered from COVID-19. The CDR3 runs from the conserved cysteine through the conserved F or W. The D gene is left open where the match is weak. Only some rows state a clone size, as once, few, many or a class for expanded clones.

NA	TRBJ2-1	once	TRBV7-9	TGTGCCCATGTTGGGGGGACTGAGCAGTTCTTC	CAHVGGTEQFF
TRBD1	TRBJ2-5	NA	TRBV7-3	TGTGCCAGCAGCGCAGGACAGGGGGCCTGGGAGACCCAGTACTTC	CASSAGQGAWETQYF
NA	TRBJ2-1	few	TRBV2	TGTGCCAGCATAACAGGGAGCTACAATGAGCAGTTCTTC	CASITGSYNEQFF
TRBD1	TRBJ1-2	NA	TRBV7-9	TGTGCCAGCAGCCCGGACAGGTTTGTCTATGGCTACACCTTC	CASSPDRFVYGYTF
NA	TRBJ1-2	NA	TRBV2	TGTGCCAGCAGTGAGATCGCCAGGCCTAACTATGGCTACACCTTC	CASSEIARPNYGYTF
TRBD1	TRBJ1-1	few	TRBV29-1	TGCAGCGTTGAAGGACAGGGGAGGCCGAACACTGAAGCTTTCTTT	CSVEGQGRPNTEAFF
NA	TRBJ2-5	NA	TRBV6-5	TGTGCCAGCAGCGGTAGCAGCGAGACCCAGTACTTC	CASSGSSETQYF
NA	TRBJ2-5	NA	TRBV9	TGTGCCAGCAGCCCGAGCCCCCTAGGGGGTGGGCGGGAGACCCAGTACTTC	CASSPSPLGGGRETQYF
TRBD2	TRBJ2-7	once	TRBV7-2	TGTGCCAGCAGCCGGGCTAGCGGTTCCTACGAGCAGTACTTC	CASSRASGSYEQYF
TRBD1	TRBJ1-5	once	TRBV2	TGTGCCAGCCAGGGGGACAGGGCCGTTAGCAATCAGCCCCAGCATTTT	CASQGDRAVSNQPQHF
TRBD2	TRBJ2-1	NA	TRBV4-3	TGCGCCAGCAGCCGCGGGACCGGGACTAGCAGGGTTGGTGAGCAGTTCTTC	CASSRGTGTSRVGEQFF
NA	TRBJ1-5	few	TRBV6-6	TGTGCCAGCACCTTGGGGGGGGACCTTTATCAGCCCCAGCATTTT	CASTLGGDLYQPQHF
TRBD2	TRBJ2-5	NA	TRBV7-3	TGTGCCAGCAGCTTGTCTAGCGGGAGGGGAGAGACCCAGTACTTC	CASSLSSGRGETQYF
TRBD1	TRBJ1-1	NA	TRBV10-1	TGCGCCGGACAGGGAGGGGAGGACGCCATGAACACTGAAGCTTTCTTT	CAGQGGEDAMNTEAFF